This T cell receptor (beta chain) derives from a study of beta chain features in type 1 diabetes. General study results and limits: Shorter TCRB CDR3s, moderately but significantly so, were found in Type 1 diabetes patients in all four CD4+ subsets.

About this clone: What it binds is not known.

Sorted populations all exceeded 95% purity. Sequencing targeted expressed TCRB transcripts, as all isolated RNA had been reverse transcribed. Libraries were prepared by immunoSEQ multiplex PCR; TCRdb keeps only in-frame clonotypes and omits some of them. Among approximately 100,000 clones listed, about 40% were seen once. Germline CDR1 and CDR2: SGHRS and YFSETQ. Losses at the gene ends were 5 bases for V and 0 bases for J; bases not matched to a gene: 6. CDR3 length: 15 amino acids. The TCR originated in a woman under 30 in good health. This chain connects TRBV5-1 to TRBJ2-7; 9 bases are a match to TRBD1. Sequences were obtained from stem cell memory CD4+ T cells from blood. This CDR3 reads CASRLGTGPSYEQYF. The CDR3 region has the DNA TGCGCCAGCAGACTTGGGACAGGGCCCTCCTACGAGCAGTACTTC.